The rows below give T cell receptor beta chains drawn from one sample of a study of CD8+CD57+ T cells in acquired aplastic anemia. TCRdb re-called the reads with MiXCR, one entry per CDR3 protein. This table has about 240,000 distinct CDR3 sequences, 40% to 50% appearing once. Input material: sorted CD4+, CD8+, or CD8+CD57+ T cells (not recorded which) from PBMCs. Every receptor here comes from a human donor with aplastic anemia. CDR3s leave out the opening cysteine and the closing phenylalanine or tryptophan.

cdr3_aa j_call v_call
ASSLDGLGFPVPEQY TRBJ2-7 TRBV11-1
ATSGTGYPLSGANVLT TRBJ2-6 TRBV24-1
ASSSGGLALAGDEQY TRBJ2-7 TRBV7-8
ASSQRGESQY TRBJ2-5 TRBV5-4
ASSQDPSKTQY TRBJ2-5 TRBV3-1
ASSQTIPEQTKYSSGSYGYT TRBJ1-2 TRBV7-9
ASSLRGASGADEQF TRBJ2-1 TRBV7-9
ASSLDGIAGGGEQF TRBJ2-1 TRBV5-4
ASSFIRTSSHEQY TRBJ2-7 TRBV28
ASSPSWDREDQPQH TRBJ1-5 TRBV12-3/TRBV12-4
ASSPKAGGGGNQPQH TRBJ1-5 TRBV19
ASSDEAGGADTQY TRBJ2-3 TRBV10-3
ASIAGRWGANVLT TRBJ2-6 TRBV2
ASSLVAGGKETQY TRBJ2-5 TRBV7-8
SANPRGKYNEQF TRBJ2-1 TRBV20-1
ASSLATDPTYEQY TRBJ2-7 TRBV7-2
SARYSYEQY TRBJ2-7 TRBV20-1
ASSQARDNYEQY TRBJ2-7 TRBV19
ASSQDLIRGYT TRBJ1-2 TRBV4-3
ASNVGGVQPQH TRBJ1-5 TRBV2
ASRTSGGANEQF TRBJ2-1 TRBV6-4
ASSFWGLQAVSTDTQY TRBJ2-3 TRBV7-8
ATSPGRIYEQY TRBJ2-7 TRBV24-1
ASSLPRDEQF TRBJ2-1 TRBV13
SASGVGTQSSYEQY TRBJ2-7 TRBV20-1
ASSLPFGRADTEAF TRBJ1-1 TRBV4-2
ASSLGASRDTEAF TRBJ1-1 TRBV7-9
ASSQDGDSGTEAF TRBJ1-1 TRBV4-3
ASTPRVAAGIDEQY TRBJ2-7 TRBV6-1
ATSRVGGSYDEQY NA TRBV15
ASSEEGQGAFTEAF TRBJ1-1 TRBV2
SATGQEHSNQPQH TRBJ1-5 TRBV20-1
ASSLQLLNNEQF TRBJ2-1 TRBV6-5
ASSLVPHEQY TRBJ2-7 TRBV7-2
ASRGGTGELF TRBJ2-2 TRBV5-1
ASSESRVLYEQY TRBJ2-7 TRBV10-1
ATSRSGDYEQY TRBJ2-7 TRBV24-1
ASSDSNGGTDTQY TRBJ2-3 TRBV6-4
ASSSISGYEQY TRBJ2-7 TRBV5-4
ASSLFGVGNEQF TRBJ2-1 TRBV25-1